The present T cell receptor (beta chain) was sequenced within a study of CD8 T cells in ankylosing spondylitis. TCRdb ran MiXCR on the 5' RACE reads and lists one entry per CDR3 protein. The profile shows 220,000 or so distinct CDR3 sequences, about 18% of them singletons. The CDR3 sequence is 16 residues long. Trimming stripped 0 bases from V and 0 bases from J, with 9 bases between. From germline, CDR1 is MGHRA and CDR2 YSYEKL. Study-level findings and limits: Blood of patients with ankylosing spondylitis appeared to be characterized by a TCR beta motif of fewer than 10 highly homologous variants.

This clonotype has a handful of counts. Its cognate antigen is unknown. Sequencing was carried out using blood, either unsorted or a sorted T cell fraction (not recorded which). V gene TRBV4-1 combines with J gene TRBJ1-5; D uncertain. The receptor comes from a male donor with ankylosing spondylitis. The DNA of the CDR3 is TGCGCCAGCAGCCAAGAAGGCAGCTATAGCAATCAGCCCCAGCATTTT. Protein: CASSQEGSYSNQPQHF.